The source of this T cell receptor (beta chain) is a study of tumor-infiltrating lymphocytes in primary liver carcinoma. The source of the blood RNA was unsorted whole blood, and germline DNA was extracted as well. Worth noting for this clonotype: A much larger clone differs by one base, so this may be a read error.

The germline gives CDR1 MGHRA, CDR2 YSYEKL. CDR3 size: 14 residues. Total RNA (roughly 550 ng) served as template for TCR beta cDNA synthesis primed by a constant-region primer. Modified slightly, ARM-PCR produced TCR beta libraries over three nested multiplex PCR rounds. Each of the first two PCR rounds ran approximately 10 cycles with TRBV1-TRBV30 forward and C-beta reverse primers. MiXCR was run by TCRdb on the multiplex PCR reads, yielding one entry per CDR3 protein. The table lists 310,000 or so distinct CDR3 sequences, 45% to 70% of them singletons, with approximately 15% in the top ten. This sequence originates from a young woman with primary liver carcinoma and hepatitis B virus infection. The genes are TRBV4-1 and TRBJ2-2, with D hard to call. The sample consisted of peripheral blood. CDR3: CPSSQATNTGELFF. CDR3 DNA sequence: TGCCCCAGCAGCCAAGCCACGAACACCGGGGAGCTGTTTTTT.